This is a list of T cell receptor beta chains from one sample in a study of T cell responses to AZD1222 COVID-19 vaccine. The method was immunoSEQ multiplex PCR; TCRdb's version includes in-frame clones alone and lacks a portion of them. The profile shows hundreds of thousands of clones, under 95% of them singletons. The sequenced sample was peripheral blood, obtained on day 0 of MenACWY control vaccination. Source of these receptors: an adult in good health. The CDR3 runs from the conserved cysteine through the conserved F or W. Each record gives: clone size, D gene, J gene, V gene, CDR3 protein, CDR3 DNA. The D gene is left open where the match is weak. The size field is filled for only some rows; it gives once, few, many or a size class.

.	.	TRBJ2-2	TRBV10-2	CASLSTPGDSFANTGELFF	TGCGCCAGCCTAAGTACACCGGGCGACTCGTTCGCGAACACCGGGGAGCTGTTTTTT
.	.	TRBJ1-5	TRBV4-1	CASSQDTSGNQPQHF	TGCGCCAGCAGCCAAGATACGTCAGGCAATCAGCCCCAGCATTTT
.	.	TRBJ1-5	TRBV4-1	CASTRGPGGDQPQHF	TGCGCCAGCACCCGGGGCCCGGGTGGGGATCAGCCCCAGCATTTT
.	.	TRBJ1-4	TRBV19	CASSIDPATNEKLFF	TGTGCCAGTAGTATTGACCCTGCAACTAATGAAAAACTGTTTTTT
.	TRBD1	TRBJ1-2	TRBV6-4	CASSGDREGYTF	TGTGCCAGCAGTGGGGACAGGGAAGGCTACACCTTC
.	.	TRBJ1-2	TRBV19	CASSMAQQYGYTF	TGTGCCAGTAGTATGGCCCAGCAGTATGGCTACACCTTC
.	.	TRBJ1-1	TRBV5-1	CASSHGGTEAFF	TGCGCCAGCAGCCACGGGGGGACTGAAGCTTTCTTT
.	.	TRBJ1-1	TRBV6-5	CASSRQGTEAFF	TGTGCCAGCAGTCGTCAGGGAACTGAAGCTTTCTTT
.	.	TRBJ2-7	TRBV5-4	CASSLGAARSDEQYF	TGTGCCAGCAGCTTAGGGGCGGCCCGGAGTGACGAGCAGTACTTC
.	.	TRBJ1-3	TRBV9	CARPQPEADGNTIYF	TGTGCCAGGCCCCAACCAGAGGCTGATGGAAACACCATATATTTT
.	.	TRBJ2-5	TRBV7-9	CASSLVPGLQETQYF	TGTGCCAGCAGCTTAGTCCCCGGCCTCCAAGAGACCCAGTACTTC
once	.	TRBJ1-4	TRBV10-3	CAISDRPNEEKLFF	TGTGCCATCAGTGATCGACCGAATGAAGAAAAACTGTTTTTT
once	.	TRBJ1-1	TRBV19	CASRPETRAVGEAFF	TGTGCCAGTAGGCCGGAGACACGGGCGGTGGGTGAAGCTTTCTTT
.	.	TRBJ1-3	TRBV7-9	CASSLTATSGNTIYF	TGTGCCAGCAGCTTGACAGCTACATCTGGAAACACCATATATTTT
.	TRBD1	TRBJ1-4	TRBV6-5	CASSYTTGAREKLFF	TGTGCCAGCAGTTACACTACAGGGGCGCGTGAAAAACTGTTTTTT
.	.	TRBJ2-1	TRBV18	CASSPRSDNEQFF	TGTGCCAGCTCACCACGGTCTGACAATGAGCAGTTCTTC
.	.	TRBJ1-2	TRBV2	CASSRHQGGSLYGYTF	TGTGCCAGCAGTCGGCACCAAGGGGGGTCCCTCTATGGCTACACCTTC
.	.	TRBJ1-6	TRBV6-5	CASSYGGVYNSPLHF	TGTGCCAGCAGTTATGGCGGCGTTTATAATTCACCCCTCCACTTT
.	TRBD1	TRBJ1-4	TRBV23-1	CASSQLRNRGNEKLFF	TGCGCCAGCAGTCAATTAAGGAACAGGGGTAATGAAAAACTGTTTTTT
.	.	TRBJ1-2	TRBV7-2	CASSLDGFAGNYGYTF	TGTGCCAGCAGCTTAGATGGGTTCGCGGGGAACTATGGCTACACCTTC
.	.	TRBJ1-3	TRBV5-1	CASSLGTWSGNTIYF	TGCGCCAGCAGCTTGGGAACGTGGTCTGGAAACACCATATATTTT
.	TRBD1	TRBJ1-1	TRBV3-1/TRBV3-2	CASSPRDRQNTEAFF	TGTGCCAGCAGCCCCCGGGACAGGCAGAACACTGAAGCTTTCTTT
.	.	TRBJ1-2	TRBV12-3/TRBV12-4	CASSTRGSYGYTF	TGTGCCAGCAGTACCAGGGGTTCCTATGGCTACACCTTC
.	.	TRBJ1-1	TRBV2	CASTKEGQPPEAFF	TGTGCCAGCACTAAAGAGGGACAACCGCCTGAAGCTTTCTTT
.	.	TRBJ1-3	TRBV7-2	CASSLEGGAISGNTIYF	TGTGCCAGCAGCTTAGAGGGAGGCGCAATCTCTGGAAACACCATATATTTT
once	.	TRBJ2-7	TRBV5-1	CASSLDGTPYYEQYF	TGCGCCAGCAGCTTGGACGGGACACCTTACTACGAGCAGTACTTC
once	TRBD1	TRBJ1-1	TRBV7-8	CASSFGQGHTEAFF	TGTGCCAGCAGCTTCGGACAGGGGCACACTGAAGCTTTCTTT
.	.	TRBJ1-2	TRBV13	CASSLRGIHGYTF	TGTGCCAGCAGCTTACGGGGGATTCATGGCTACACCTTC
once	.	TRBJ2-2	TRBV24-1	CATSVDGNTGELFF	TGTGCCACCAGTGTGGACGGCAACACCGGGGAGCTGTTTTTT
.	TRBD2	TRBJ2-7	TRBV6-5	CASSPSGGHEQYF	TGTGCCAGCAGTCCTAGCGGGGGGCACGAGCAGTACTTC
.	.	TRBJ1-1	TRBV2	CASREGDGEAFF	TGTGCCAGCAGAGAGGGGGACGGTGAAGCTTTCTTT
.	.	TRBJ1-2	TRBV5-4	CASRPDSIYGYTF	TGTGCCAGCAGACCGGACAGTATCTATGGCTACACCTTC
.	TRBD1	TRBJ1-5	TRBV7-2	CASSLGSGGAGQPQHF	TGTGCCAGCAGCTTAGGATCAGGGGGCGCTGGGCAGCCCCAGCATTTT
.	.	TRBJ1-5	TRBV5-1	CASSPDSWRGDQPQHF	TGCGCCAGCAGCCCCGATTCGTGGAGGGGCGATCAGCCCCAGCATTTT
.	TRBD1	TRBJ1-5	TRBV2	CASADRGNQPQHF	TGTGCCAGCGCTGACAGGGGAAATCAGCCCCAGCATTTT
.	.	TRBJ1-2	TRBV27	CASSLGRTNYGYTF	TGTGCCAGCAGTTTGGGGCGGACTAACTATGGCTACACCTTC
.	.	TRBJ1-1	TRBV6-5	CASSYSGGGEAFF	TGTGCCAGCAGTTACTCGGGTGGTGGGGAAGCTTTCTTT
.	.	TRBJ1-6	TRBV5-1	CASSGDPLGNSPLHF	TGCGCCAGCAGCGGGGACCCTTTGGGGAATTCACCCCTCCACTTT
.	TRBD1	TRBJ2-5	TRBV15	CATSSVGQGQETQYF	TGTGCCACCAGCAGTGTCGGACAGGGGCAAGAGACCCAGTACTTC
.	.	TRBJ1-1	TRBV7-8	CASSASGGGTEAFF	TGTGCCAGCAGCGCGTCCGGGGGTGGGACTGAAGCTTTCTTT
.	.	TRBJ1-1	TRBV28	CASSLRGMNTEAFF	TGTGCCAGCAGTTTAAGGGGGATGAACACTGAAGCTTTCTTT
.	TRBD1	TRBJ1-5	TRBV6-5	CASTLGQGGSQPQHF	TGTGCCAGCACTCTGGGACAGGGCGGTAGTCAGCCCCAGCATTTT
.	.	TRBJ1-5	TRBV7-2	CASSPLNSNQPQHF	TGTGCCAGCAGTCCCCTTAATAGCAATCAGCCCCAGCATTTT
.	TRBD1	TRBJ1-2	TRBV6-5	CASKVGTGIYGYTF	TGTGCCAGCAAGGTTGGGACAGGCATCTATGGCTACACCTTC
.	.	TRBJ2-3	TRBV7-2	CASSLAGGPTDTQYF	TGTGCCAGCAGCTTAGCGGGGGGGCCCACAGATACGCAGTATTTT
once	TRBD1	TRBJ2-7	TRBV7-6	CASSLAQGGSYEQYF	TGTGCCAGCAGCTTAGCACAGGGGGGATCCTACGAGCAGTACTTC
.	.	TRBJ2-5	TRBV18	CASSPNGKGETQYF	TGTGCCAGCTCACCGAACGGGAAGGGAGAGACCCAGTACTTC
.	.	TRBJ2-1	TRBV11-2	CASSSQPAGGITYNEQFF	TGTGCCAGCAGCTCCCAACCCGCAGGGGGGATTACGTACAATGAGCAGTTCTTC
.	TRBD1	TRBJ1-1	TRBV30	CAWYRGRGTEAFF	TGTGCCTGGTACAGGGGGCGAGGCACTGAAGCTTTCTTT
once	.	TRBJ1-5	TRBV19	CASSLRWLGNQPQHF	TGTGCCAGTAGTCTCCGATGGCTCGGCAATCAGCCCCAGCATTTT
once	TRBD2	TRBJ2-1	TRBV5-1	CASASPGGNEQFF	TGCGCCAGCGCGTCCCCGGGAGGCAATGAGCAGTTCTTC
.	TRBD1	TRBJ2-1	TRBV28	CASSPRDSSYNEQFF	TGTGCCAGCAGTCCCCGGGACAGCTCCTACAATGAGCAGTTCTTC
.	.	TRBJ2-2	TRBV6-6	CASSRSNTGELFF	TGTGCCAGCAGTAGATCGAACACCGGGGAGCTGTTTTTT
.	.	TRBJ1-2	TRBV7-9	CASSTTRRFRGYGYTF	TGTGCCAGCAGTACTACCCGTCGCTTCCGGGGCTATGGCTACACCTTC
once	.	TRBJ1-5	TRBV28	CASSLNFVGNQPQHF	TGTGCCAGCAGTCTCAACTTCGTCGGGAATCAGCCCCAGCATTTT
.	.	TRBJ1-4	TRBV5-4	CASSRWTAPNEKLFF	TGTGCCAGCAGCAGATGGACAGCTCCTAATGAAAAACTGTTTTTT
.	.	TRBJ1-2	TRBV6-5	CASSPGQPGQGGYTF	TGTGCCAGCAGCCCCGGACAGCCCGGGCAGGGTGGCTACACCTTC
.	.	TRBJ1-3	TRBV7-2	CASSLEVVHSGNTIYF	TGTGCCAGCAGCTTAGAGGTGGTACACTCTGGAAACACCATATATTTT
.	.	TRBJ1-5	TRBV19	CASTQSNQPQHF	TGTGCCAGCACGCAGAGCAATCAGCCCCAGCATTTT